This T cell receptor beta chain is from a study of CD8 T cells in Susac syndrome. With random hexamers, roughly 0.5 to 1 ug RNA was reverse transcribed. The amplification used immunoSEQ multiplex PCR on TCR beta CDR3; it spanned 54 Vbeta and 13 Jbeta. TCRdb independently ran MiXCR on the immunoSEQ multiplex PCR reads; one entry per CDR3 protein. The repertoire consists of some 120,000 distinct CDR3 sequences, with roughly 96% occurring once and the leading ten covering around 0.12%. Trimming shortened V by 0 bases and J by 7 bases, and 13 bases separated the two germline ends. Germline values: CDR1 SNHLY, CDR2 FYNNEI. The CDR3 consists of 15 residues. The sequenced target, TCR beta, came from blood CD8+ and CD4+ T cells. Negative isolation yielded CD8+ and CD4+ T cells; FACS enriched TEMRA cells.

This chain connects TRBV2 to TRBJ1-5, with D perhaps matching TRBD1 (6 bases). The receptor comes from a human donor in good health. What was sequenced was CD4+ T cells from PBMCs. This CDR3 is CASSEATGGSQPQHF. CDR3 DNA: TGTGCCAGCAGTGAAGCGACTGGGGGCAGCCAGCCCCAGCATTTT.